These 14 T cell receptor beta chains came from one sample sequenced in a study of CD8 T cells in ankylosing spondylitis. TCRdb fed the 5' RACE reads into MiXCR, producing one record per CDR3 protein. The table has over 110,000 distinct CDR3 sequences, roughly 7.7% seen once. The sample comprised synovial fluid, either unsorted or a sorted T cell fraction (not recorded which). The source of these receptors is a male donor with ankylosing spondylitis.

Ten or more counts support this clonotype. CDR3 sequence reads: CASSVRQTYNEKLFF. DNA of the CDR3: TGTGCCAGCAGTGTTAGACAGACCTATAATGAAAAACTGTTTTTT. The rearrangement links TRBV25-1 to TRBJ1-4; possible D gene TRBD1, 5 bases. The CDR3 loop spans 15 amino acids. From germline, CDR1 is MGHDK and CDR2 SYGVNS. V shed 4 bases and J shed 4 bases, with 13 bases lying between them.

The sample holds a few counts of this clonotype. The chain links TRBV3-1 to TRBJ1-2; D not certain. The CDR3 runs 15 residues. V shed 2 bases and J shed 4 bases, with 14 bases lying between them. Germline V CDR1 and CDR2: LGHDT, YNNKEL (reference sequence). The CDR3 here is CASSQRGLGIYGYTF. The CDR3 DNA sequence: TGTGCCAGCAGCCAACGCGGGCTGGGGATCTATGGCTACACCTTC.

This clonotype was detected only a few times. The chain combines TRBV18 with TRBJ2-1, with 8 bases matching TRBD2. V shed 2 bases and J 7 bases; nucleotides not matched to a gene: 7. Germline V lookup: CDR1 KGHSH, CDR2 LQKENI. This CDR3 region has 15 residues. CDR3 region: CASSPSLAGLNEQFF. The DNA for the CDR3 is TGTGCCAGCTCACCATCCCTAGCGGGCTTAAATGAGCAGTTCTTC.

This clonotype was detected ten times or more. The chain is built from TRBV15 and TRBJ1-1; D gene ambiguous. V was clipped by 0 bases and J by 7 bases, with 9 bases between them. Germline lookup yields CDR1 LNHNV and CDR2 YYDKDF (reference sequence). The CDR3 covers 13 residues. The CDR3 region is CATSRDHDREAFF. DNA of the CDR3: TGTGCCACCAGCAGAGATCATGACCGTGAAGCTTTCTTT.

This clonotype was recorded at least ten times. In DNA, the CDR3 is TGTGCCAGCAGCTTAGGTGTAGCCTACGAGCAGTACTTC. Protein: CASSLGVAYEQYF. V is TRBV7-2 and J is TRBJ2-7; D call uncertain. Germline lookup yields CDR1 SGHTA and CDR2 FQGNSA. V was cut by 1 base and J by 2 bases, with 6 bases left in between. CDR3 length: 13 amino acids.

In this sample, this clonotype turned up many times. This chain uses TRBV9 with TRBJ1-1; 9 nucleotides agree with TRBD1. From germline, CDR1 is SGDLS and CDR2 YYNGEE. The CDR3 is made up of 12 amino acids. Losses at the gene ends were 4 bases for V and 11 bases for J; bases not matched to a gene: 6. The CDR3 DNA sequence: TGTGCCAGCAGCCAAGACAGGGGGGGGGCTTTCTTT. Its translation: CASSQDRGGAFF.

This clonotype was observed a handful of times. The rearrangement joins TRBV27 to TRBJ2-1; D is tentatively TRBD1 or TRBD2 (6 bases each). The germline V gene has CDR1 MNHEY and CDR2 SMNVEV (reference sequence). V gave up 2 bases and J gave up 10 bases, with 21 bases separating them. CDR3 size: 16 residues. The DNA for the CDR3 is TGTGCCAGCAGTTTAATACGGGGGACAACGGGGAGGGAGCAGTTCTTC. This translates into CASSLIRGTTGREQFF.

This clonotype occurred many times. CDR3 sequence reads: CASSNRVSGANVLTF. In nucleotides, the CDR3 is TGTGCCAGCAGTAACCGGGTCTCCGGGGCCAACGTCCTGACTTTC. The gene calls are TRBV7-9 and TRBJ2-6; no clear D gene. Germline assignment: CDR1 SEHNR and CDR2 FQNEAQ (reference sequence). Trimming cost V 6 bases and J 4 bases, with 13 bases left between them. The CDR3 is 15 amino acids.

The V and J genes are TRBV5-6 and TRBJ2-7, with 8 bases aligning to TRBD1. CDR1 SGHDT and CDR2 YYEEEE come from the germline V gene. The V segment lost 3 bases and the J segment 2 bases; nucleotides outside the gene matches: 1. CDR3 length: 13 residues. The CDR3 nucleotides are TGTGCCAGCAGCTGGGACAGGACCTACGAGCAGTACTTC. As protein: CASSWDRTYEQYF.

A remark on this clonotype: A much larger clone differs by one base, so this may be a read error. The chain joins TRBV7-9 to TRBJ2-3, with D maybe TRBD2 (7 bases). The germline CDR1 and CDR2 sequences are SEHNR and FQNEAQ (reference sequence). This CDR3 is 16 amino acids long. The CDR3 DNA follows: TGTGCCAGCAGCCGGGGGGCAGGGGCACGATCAGATGCGCAGTATTTT. This codes for CASSRGAGARSDAQYF.

This clonotype appeared many times. The genes are TRBV5-1 and TRBJ2-2; 7 bases map to TRBD2. CDR1 and CDR2 (germline): SGHRS, YFSETQ. V shed 0 bases and J 4 bases; nucleotides not matched to a gene: 6. This CDR3 contains 16 residues. The DNA of the CDR3 is TGCGCCAGCAGCTTGGCAGGCGGGAGACCCACCGGGGAGCTGTTTTTT. It specifies CASSLAGGRPTGELFF.

The sample holds many counts of this clonotype. Germline and junction disagree at one end, which may indicate a read error. V and J are TRBV7-7 and TRBJ2-7; maybe TRBD1 (5 bases). Germline V CDR1 and CDR2: SSHAT, FNYEAQ (reference sequence). This CDR3 has 14 residues. In DNA, the CDR3 is TGTGCTAGCAGCCCTGGTCAGGGTAACAACGAGCAGTACTTC. This codes for CASSPGQGNNEQYF.

In its sample, this clonotype was seen many times. The chain links TRBV7-9 to TRBJ1-2; D remains ambiguous. Trimming cost V 6 bases and J 5 bases, with 16 bases left between them. Germline CDR1 reads SEHNR; CDR2 reads FQNEAQ (reference sequence). The CDR3 covers 14 residues. Here the CDR3 DNA reads TGTGCCAGCAGATCCAGCGGAGTACTGTATGGCTACACCTTC. Its translation is CASRSSGVLYGYTF.

This clonotype was picked up many times. The gene calls are TRBV6-1 and TRBJ1-4, with TRBD1 identical over 9 bases. After removal of 6 bases from V and 5 bases from J, the junction contained 4 bases not matched to a gene. This CDR3 spans 14 amino acids. The germline V gene has CDR1 MNHNS and CDR2 SASEGT. In DNA form, the CDR3 reads TGTGCCAGCAGGACAGGGGGGGAAAATGAAAAACTGTTTTTT. Translating gives CASRTGGENEKLFF.